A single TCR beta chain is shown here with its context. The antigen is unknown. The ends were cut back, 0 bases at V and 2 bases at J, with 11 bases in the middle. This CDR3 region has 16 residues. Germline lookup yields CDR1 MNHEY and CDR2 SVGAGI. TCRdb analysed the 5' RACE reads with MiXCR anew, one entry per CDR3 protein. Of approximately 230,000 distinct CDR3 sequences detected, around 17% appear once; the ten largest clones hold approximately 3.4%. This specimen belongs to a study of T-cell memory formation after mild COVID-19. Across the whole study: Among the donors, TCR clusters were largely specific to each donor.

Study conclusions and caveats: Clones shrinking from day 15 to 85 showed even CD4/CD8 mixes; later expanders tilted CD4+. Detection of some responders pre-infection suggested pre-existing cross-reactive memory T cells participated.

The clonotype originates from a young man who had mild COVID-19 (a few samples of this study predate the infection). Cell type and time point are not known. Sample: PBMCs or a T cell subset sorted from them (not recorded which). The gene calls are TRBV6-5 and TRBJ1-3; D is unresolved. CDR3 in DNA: TGTGCCAGCAGTTACTCCGCGGCCCGCGCTGGAAACACCATATATTTT. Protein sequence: CASSYSAARAGNTIYF.